The 27 T cell receptor beta chains listed next were all sequenced from one sample in a study of beta chain features in type 1 diabetes. Points from the study as a whole: The study found moderately but significantly shorter TCRB CDR3s in all four CD4+ subsets of Type 1 diabetes patients.

Since all of the isolated RNA was reverse transcribed, expressed TCRB transcripts were what got sequenced. Clones were sequenced by immunoSEQ multiplex PCR, and TCRdb holds only the in-frame ones, with some missing. This table holds 200,000 to 300,000 clones, roughly 14% found once. The antigens these receptors bind are not known. What was sequenced was naive CD4+ T cells from blood. These TCRs come from a man aged 30 to 39 with type 1 diabetes.

The rearrangement joins TRBV5-1 to TRBJ2-3, with D possibly being TRBD2 (5 bases). Trimming stripped 4 bases from V and 1 base from J, with 10 bases between. The germline V gene has CDR1 SGHRS and CDR2 YFSETQ. The CDR3 extends over 14 amino acids. CDR3 residues: CASSLRAGTDTQYF. The CDR3 DNA reads as TGCGCCAGCAGCCTGCGAGCGGGCACAGATACGCAGTATTTT.

The V and J genes are TRBV11-2 and TRBJ1-5, with 8 bases that match TRBD1. V shed 5 bases, J shed 5 bases, and the junction held 5 bases outside the gene matches. This CDR3 comprises 14 residues. The V gene's germline CDR1 is SGHAT and CDR2 FQNNGV. CDR3 protein: CASSTGQGHQPQHF. DNA of the CDR3: TGTGCCAGCAGCACCGGACAGGGTCATCAGCCCCAGCATTTT.

The chain couples TRBV6-5 to TRBJ1-1; 10 nucleotides align to TRBD1. Germline V gene data show CDR1 as MNHEY and CDR2 as SVGAGI. V was clipped by 4 bases and J by 3 bases; unmatched bases: 5. This CDR3 region has 15 residues. CDR3 region: CASSWTGGRDTEAFF. CDR3 DNA: TGTGCCAGCAGTTGGACAGGGGGGAGGGACACTGAAGCTTTCTTT.

This clone was seen more than once but under ten times. The DNA for the CDR3 is TGTGCCAGCACCAAGGAAACAGCCGGTTCCTATGGCTACACCTTC. Translating it yields CASTKETAGSYGYTF. The chain is built from TRBV6-1 and TRBJ1-2; D remains unclear. This CDR3 region has 15 residues. Germline loops: CDR1 MNHNS, CDR2 SASEGT. Trimming took off 7 bases at V and 4 bases at J, with 19 bases between the two ends.

This clone was found a few times. The genes are TRBV2 and TRBJ1-2; TRBD1 agrees at 7 bases. The CDR3 is made up of 14 amino acids. The germline CDR1 and CDR2 sequences are SNHLY and FYNNEI. Losses at the gene ends were 8 bases for V and 1 base for J; bases not matched to a gene: 7. The CDR3 nucleotides read TGTGCCAGCCGGTTGACAGGGATTAACTATGGCTACACCTTC. This translates into CASRLTGINYGYTF.

V is TRBV7-2 and J is TRBJ2-3; D gene unclear. V lost 0 bases, J lost 1 base, and 5 bases lay in between. The germline V gene encodes CDR1 SGHTA and CDR2 FQGNSA. There are 14 residues in the CDR3. CDR3 sequence reads: CASSLAQGTDTQYF. CDR3 nucleotide sequence: TGTGCCAGCAGCTTAGCTCAGGGCACAGATACGCAGTATTTT.

The V call is TRBV29-1, the J call TRBJ2-1; D gene ambiguous. The CDR3 contains 11 residues. CDR1 is SQVTM and CDR2 is ANQGSEA in the germline V gene. Trimming pared 4 bases from V and 9 bases from J, leaving 10 bases between. CDR3 sequence (DNA): TGCAGCGTTGTAGATCTCCTTGAGCAGTTCTTC. Encoded protein: CSVVDLLEQFF.

In its sample, this clone was seen a few times. This chain uses TRBV4-2 with TRBJ2-7, with D unclear. The CDR3 is 13 amino acids. From germline, CDR1 is LGHNA and CDR2 YNFKEQ. Between the trimmed V and J ends, which lost 4 bases and 2 bases, there was a span of 9 bases. The CDR3 loop reads CASSRGVTYEQYF. The CDR3 DNA sequence: TGTGCCAGCAGCCGCGGAGTCACCTACGAGCAGTACTTC.

This clone was seen only a few times. This rearrangement joins TRBV6-6 to TRBJ2-7, with TRBD1 matching 9 bases. The germline V gene encodes CDR1 MNHNY and CDR2 SVGAGI (reference sequence). This CDR3 contains 15 residues. Losses at the gene ends were 2 bases for V and 0 bases for J; bases not matched to a gene: 2. In DNA form, the CDR3 reads TGTGCCAGCAGTTACGGGACAGGGAGCTCCTACGAGCAGTACTTC. It encodes CASSYGTGSSYEQYF.

This clone showed up just a few times. Different DNA sequences within this sample yield the same CDR3. Written as DNA, the CDR3 is TGTGCCAGCAGCTTAGCGTCGGGGGATGGCTACACCTTC. Translation gives CASSLASGDGYTF. The rearrangement links TRBV7-9 to TRBJ1-2, with D maybe TRBD1 (5 bases). Trimming cost V 0 bases and J 6 bases, with 8 bases left between them. CDR3 size: 13 residues. Germline V gene data show CDR1 as SEHNR and CDR2 as FQNEAQ (reference sequence).

The V and J genes are TRBV29-1 and TRBJ2-6; possible D gene TRBD2, 7 bases. This CDR3 contains 13 residues. The V gene's germline CDR1 is SQVTM and CDR2 ANQGSEA. V was shortened by 6 bases and J by 7 bases, with 13 bases between the two germline ends. CDR3 nucleotide sequence: TGCAGCGTGAGGGGGGGATCCGCCAACGTCCTGACTTTC. This encodes CSVRGGSANVLTF.

This clone was seen more than once but under ten times. The chain carries TRBV28 and TRBJ2-5; 9 bases align to TRBD1. The CDR3 sequence is 15 residues long. The V segment lost 8 bases and the J segment 1 base; nucleotides outside the gene matches: 8. The germline V gene has CDR1 MDHEN and CDR2 SYDVKM. The CDR3, as DNA: TGTGCCAGCTCCGGGACAGGGCTAATCCAAGAGACCCAGTACTTC. Translation gives CASSGTGLIQETQYF.

This clone was recorded a few times. The chain employs TRBV30 and TRBJ2-3, with TRBD2 as a possible D gene (5 bases). Germline V gene lookup returns CDR1 GTSNPN and CDR2 SVGIG (reference sequence). The CDR3 extends over 12 amino acids. Trimming stripped 3 bases from V and 5 bases from J, with 9 bases between. The CDR3 sequence is CAWSNEGDTQYF. CDR3 DNA sequence: TGTGCCTGGAGCAATGAGGGAGATACGCAGTATTTT.

With respect to this clone: Other DNA sequences in this specimen translate into the identical CDR3. This chain uses TRBV25-1 with TRBJ2-3; 7 positions agree with TRBD2. Germline V gene sequence: CDR1 MGHDK, CDR2 SYGVNS. The CDR3 extends over 12 amino acids. With V trimmed by 6 bases and J by 3 bases, 0 bases remained unmatched. The CDR3 reads CASRGGTDTQYF. Written as DNA, the CDR3 is TGTGCCAGCAGGGGGGGGACAGATACGCAGTATTTT.

The rearrangement uses TRBV7-9 and TRBJ2-7, with 16 nucleotides matching TRBD2. CDR1 is SEHNR, CDR2 FQNEAQ, per germline (reference sequence). V was clipped by 5 bases and J by 6 bases; unmatched bases: 10. This CDR3 comprises 17 residues. CDR3 in amino acids: CASSPPGLAGGPPEQYF. CDR3 nucleotides: TGTGCCAGCAGCCCTCCGGGACTAGCGGGAGGGCCGCCCGAGCAGTACTTC.

The chain couples TRBV4-2 to TRBJ1-1; the D gene is possibly TRBD1 (6 bases). Germline V gives CDR1 LGHNA, CDR2 YNFKEQ. V was clipped by 1 base and J by 5 bases, with 8 bases between them. The CDR3 has 13 residues. The CDR3 region is CASSQAGVTEAFF. The CDR3 coding sequence is TGTGCCAGCAGCCAAGCAGGGGTGACTGAAGCTTTCTTT.

V usage is TRBV6-6 and J usage is TRBJ2-1; 9 positions agree with TRBD2. Unmatched junction bases numbered 11, after V lost 2 bases and J lost 9 bases. Germline CDR1 is MNHNY and CDR2 is SVGAGI (reference sequence). This CDR3 spans 16 amino acids. Written as DNA, the CDR3 is TGTGCCAGCAGTTACGCGGAAGCGGGAGGACACCTTGAGCAGTTCTTC. It translates to CASSYAEAGGHLEQFF.

This CDR3 reads CATGQGGLGNTIYF. The DNA for the CDR3 is TGTGCCACAGGACAAGGTGGCTTAGGAAACACCATATATTTT. V and J are TRBV15 and TRBJ1-3; the D gene is possibly TRBD1 (5 bases). This CDR3 comprises 14 residues. Germline lookup yields CDR1 LNHNV and CDR2 YYDKDF (reference sequence). Between the trimmed V and J ends, which lost 9 bases and 4 bases, there was a span of 16 bases. The full variable domain, with the rest looked up from reference TRBV15 and TRBJ1-3, is DAMVIQNPRYQVTQFGKPVTLSCSQTLNHNVMYWYQQKSSQAPKLLFHYYDKDFNNEADTPDNFQSRRPNTSFCFLDIRSPGLGDTAMYLCATGQGGLGNTIYFGEGSWLTVV.

This clone was observed a few times. The V and J genes are TRBV9 and TRBJ1-2; weak D call: TRBD1 (6 bases). This CDR3 spans 13 amino acids. CDR1 is SGDLS, CDR2 YYNGEE, per germline. V lost 0 bases and J 7 bases, leaving 10 bases between the germline ends. Here the CDR3 reads CASSVASGAGYTF. The CDR3 coding sequence is TGTGCCAGCAGCGTAGCGTCAGGGGCTGGCTACACCTTC.

J is TRBJ2-1 and V is TRBV5-1, with 8 positions matching TRBD1. The trim removed 0 bases at V and 0 bases at J, leaving 8 bases unmatched. The CDR3 runs to 18 residues. Germline V gene lookup returns CDR1 SGHRS and CDR2 YFSETQ. The CDR3 DNA is TGCGCCAGCAGCTTGGCGGGACAGGCCCTGAGCTCCTACAATGAGCAGTTCTTC. It is translated as CASSLAGQALSSYNEQFF. The variable domain in full, with the rest retrieved from reference TRBV5-1 and TRBJ2-1, is KAGVTQTPRYLIKTRGQQVTLSCSPISGHRSVSWYQQTPGQGLQFLFEYFSETQRNKGNFPGRFSGRQFSNSRSEMNVSTLELGDSALYLCASSLAGQALSSYNEQFFGPGTRLTVL.

The chain carries TRBV21-1 and TRBJ2-1; the table calls TRBD2, which could not be checked here. TRBV21-1 corresponds to a pseudogene. The length of the CDR3 is 16 residues. The CDR3 reads CASSKEGSGRINEQFF. CDR3 coding DNA: TGTGCCAGCAGCAAAGAGGGTAGCGGGAGGATCAATGAGCAGTTCTTC.

This clone has a handful of counts. The V call is TRBV5-1, the J call TRBJ2-2, with 14 bases matching TRBD2. The CDR3 has 19 residues. Germline CDR1 reads SGHRS; CDR2 reads YFSETQ. After removal of 3 bases from V and 0 bases from J, the junction contained 7 bases not matched to a gene. CDR3 nucleotides: TGCGCCAGCAGCTCGGGACTAGCGGGGGCCACAGCGAACACCGGGGAGCTGTTTTTT. As protein: CASSSGLAGATANTGELFF.

This sequence joins TRBV7-9 and TRBJ2-5; D may be TRBD1 (5 bases). Germline CDR1 reads SEHNR; CDR2 reads FQNEAQ (reference sequence). V was shortened by 5 bases and J by 1 base, with 8 bases between the two germline ends. This CDR3 is 13 amino acids long. The CDR3 bases are TGTGCCAGCAGCAGAGACAGCCAAGAGACCCAGTACTTC. Its translation is CASSRDSQETQYF.

This clone was seen a few times. The V call is TRBV5-4, the J call TRBJ2-2, with TRBD1 matching 8 bases. This CDR3 has 16 amino acids. The germline gives CDR1 SGHNT, CDR2 YYREEE (reference sequence). Losses at the gene ends were 4 bases for V and 1 base for J; bases not matched to a gene: 6. The CDR3 protein is CASSTPDRVNTGELFF. In DNA, the CDR3 is TGTGCCAGCAGCACCCCGGACAGGGTGAACACCGGGGAGCTGTTTTTT. The whole variable domain, filled in from reference TRBV5-4 and TRBJ2-2, reads ETGVTQSPTHLIKTRGQQVTLRCSSQSGHNTVSWYQQALGQGPQFIFQYYREEENGRGNFPPRFSGLQFPNYSSELNVNALELDDSALYLCASSTPDRVNTGELFFGEGSRLTVL.

The V gene is TRBV27, the J gene TRBJ1-1; D might be TRBD1 (5 bases). The CDR3 runs 13 residues. Trimming removed 2 bases at V and 2 bases at J, with 6 bases between. Germline-derived CDR1 and CDR2 are MNHEY and SMNVEV (reference sequence). CDR3 DNA sequence: TGTGCCAGCAGTTTACAGGGAAACACTGAAGCTTTCTTT. Amino acid sequence: CASSLQGNTEAFF.

The chain joins TRBV6-6 to TRBJ2-7; 8 nucleotides agree with TRBD2. Per germline, CDR1 MNHNY and CDR2 SVGAGI (reference sequence). The V gene end was trimmed by 6 bases and the J gene end by 0 bases; junction bases not matched to a gene: 7. The CDR3 has 15 residues. The CDR3 protein is CASSPGGLGSYEQYF. For the CDR3, the DNA is TGTGCCAGCAGCCCCGGGGGACTAGGCTCCTACGAGCAGTACTTC.

This clone has only a few counts. This chain joins TRBV4-2 and TRBJ2-1, with TRBD2 matching 7 bases. The trim removed 3 bases at V and 1 base at J, leaving 6 bases unmatched. The CDR3 loop spans 16 amino acids. Germline CDR1 and CDR2: LGHNA and YNFKEQ. The CDR3 coding sequence is TGTGCCAGCAGCCATGATCCTAGCGGATCCTACAATGAGCAGTTCTTC. Translating it yields CASSHDPSGSYNEQFF.